This TCR beta chain was documented in a study of blood T cells in healthy people across ages. Primed by a sample-barcoded 5' primer and a J-beta primer mix, a second PCR proceeded for 7 to 11 cycles. Every molecule of cDNA carried a tag from a template-switch adaptor with 12 random nucleotides. TCRdb fed the 5' RACE reads into MiXCR, producing one record per CDR3 protein. The top ten hold about 42% of the sample, which has 700,000 to 900,000 distinct CDR3 sequences, less than 70% seen once. CDR1 and CDR2 from the germline V gene are MNHEY and SMNVEV (reference sequence). The CDR3 has 17 residues. Germline trimming cut 3 bases from V and 2 bases from J; bases unmatched to any gene: 12. This clonotype has a handful of counts.

The sample taken for sequencing was blood. The chain uses TRBV27 and TRBJ2-7; 8 nucleotides align to TRBD2. This clonotype originated in a man older than 75 in good health. This CDR3 reads CASSLSVAGTLPYEQYF. The CDR3 DNA is TGTGCCAGCAGTTTGTCGGTAGCGGGAACACTGCCCTACGAGCAGTACTTC.